This T cell receptor (beta chain) is drawn from a study of blood T cells in healthy people across ages. Losses at the gene ends were 7 bases for V and 4 bases for J; bases not matched to a gene: 10. There are 15 residues in the CDR3. Germline loops: CDR1 ENHRY, CDR2 SYGVKD. Study conclusions and caveats: Observed TCR beta diversity per million T cells went down as age went up. This fall followed a roughly linear course with age.

This clonotype was seen ten or more times. The antigen remains undetermined. A J-beta primer mix and a sample-barcoded 5' primer were used in a second PCR of roughly 6 to 12 cycles. Via MiXCR, TCRdb re-called the 5' RACE reads, giving one row per CDR3 protein. The sample contains around 650,000 distinct CDR3 sequences, about 30% of which appear only once. The sequencing sample was made of blood. V usage is TRBV10-3 and J usage is TRBJ2-5, with 9 bases identical to TRBD2. The TCR was taken from a woman of 80 years or more in good health. The DNA for the CDR3 is TGTGCCATCAAAGGCGGGGGGGCTAATGGAGAGACCCAGTACTTC. It codes for CAIKGGGANGETQYF.